The clone carrying this T cell receptor (beta chain) was detected many times. Antigen unknown. TCR beta CDR3 regions were amplified from RNA. In the first-round RT-PCR of the TCR CDR3, the HTBI primer set was used. One entry per CDR3 protein results from TCRdb running MiXCR on the multiplex PCR reads. The table records over 400,000 distinct CDR3 sequences, 14% to 15% of them present only once. CDR1 and CDR2 (germline): SGHKS, YYEKEE (reference sequence). The V end lost 0 bases, the J end lost 1 base, and 5 bases lay between the germline ends. CDR3 length: 14 amino acids. The source of the sample is a study of T cells in Graves' hyperthyroidism and ophthalmopathy. Whole-study context: Specimen type is peripheral blood, collected at initial diagnosis prior to any treatment. Overall study findings and caveats: Also found in blood were most expanded thyroid clonotypes above 0.001.

This receptor was obtained from a man aged 18 to 30 with Graves' ophthalmopathy. This chain links TRBV5-5 with TRBJ1-3; D gene ambiguous. The sample consisted of blood. CDR3 bases: TGTGCCAGCAGCTTGGTGGGATCTGGAAACACCATATATTTT. Amino acids: CASSLVGSGNTIYF.